A single sample gave rise to the 13 T cell receptor beta chains below, sequenced in a study of PD-L1 blockade in urothelial cancer. The time point was: pretreatment peripheral blood. Repertoires were generated with immunoSEQ multiplex PCR, while TCRdb's copy carries only in-frame clones and drops some. The sample records approximately 90,000 clones, roughly 89% being singletons. The sequencing here drew on PBMCs, taken around atezolizumab (anti-PD-L1) treatment. Receptors originate from a man aged 55-75 years with urothelial cancer.

The V call is TRBV6-6, the J call TRBJ2-7; tentatively, D is TRBD1 (7 bases). The length of the CDR3 is 14 residues. Germline-derived CDR1 and CDR2 are MNHNY and SVGAGI (reference sequence). V lost 7 bases to trimming and J lost 5 bases, with 18 bases between them. The CDR3 reads CASNYRGLGDEQYF. The CDR3 nucleotides read TGTGCCAGCAACTACAGGGGACTCGGGGACGAGCAGTACTTC.

The chain carries TRBV29-1 and TRBJ2-7; 7 nucleotides match TRBD1. V was pared by 6 bases and J by 2 bases, with 7 bases of the junction left unmatched. CDR1 is SQVTM, CDR2 ANQGSEA, per germline. The CDR3 is 13 residues long. In DNA form, the CDR3 reads TGCAGCGTAGAACTAGGGACAGCCTACGAGCAGTACTTC. It translates to CSVELGTAYEQYF.

The genes are TRBV13 and TRBJ2-5; 9 bases align to TRBD2. The CDR3 contains 18 residues. The V gene end was trimmed by 1 base and the J gene end by 2 bases; junction bases not matched to a gene: 11. Germline assignment: CDR1 PRHDT and CDR2 FYEKMQ (reference sequence). This chain's CDR3 is CASSLERTSERTQETQYF. In nucleotides, the CDR3 is TGTGCCAGCAGCTTAGAGAGGACTAGCGAGCGGACTCAAGAGACCCAGTACTTC.

The V call is TRBV4-1, the J call TRBJ1-5; maybe TRBD1 (5 bases). The CDR3 loop spans 17 amino acids. From germline, CDR1 is MGHRA and CDR2 YSYEKL. V was clipped by 0 bases and J by 1 base, with 13 bases between them. The CDR3 bases are TGCGCCAGCAGCCAAGATATAAGGACACTAAGCAATCAGCCCCAGCATTTT. Residues: CASSQDIRTLSNQPQHF.

This chain joins TRBV5-6 and TRBJ1-1; maybe TRBD1 (6 bases). V shed 4 bases and J shed 1 base, with 11 bases lying between them. CDR1 and CDR2 (germline): SGHDT, YYEEEE. The CDR3 is 14 amino acids. CDR3 coding DNA: TGTGCCAGCAGCCACTTACAGGGGAACACTGAAGCTTTCTTT. Protein sequence: CASSHLQGNTEAFF.

This sequence joins TRBV6-1 and TRBJ1-2; D unclear. The CDR3 totals 15 residues. Deletions cut 4 bases from V and 2 bases from J, with 14 bases between. CDR1 is MNHNS, CDR2 SASEGT, per germline. The CDR3 region is CASSVQNSGNYGYTF. Written as DNA, the CDR3 is TGTGCCAGCAGTGTTCAAAATTCGGGGAACTATGGCTACACCTTC.

This clone has more than one count but fewer than ten. This chain links TRBV9 with TRBJ2-2; 7 bases are a match to TRBD2. The germline CDR1 and CDR2 sequences are SGDLS and YYNGEE. This CDR3 has 16 amino acids. The V and J ends lost 3 bases and 2 bases, in that order; junction bases with no gene match: 7. CDR3 sequence (DNA): TGTGCCAGCAGCGAATCGACTAGCATTAACACCGGGGAGCTGTTTTTT. Translated, it gives CASSESTSINTGELFF.

This chain joins TRBV18 and TRBJ2-3; 13 positions agree with TRBD2. CDR3 length equals 17 residues. In germline, CDR1 is KGHSH, CDR2 LQKENI. Unmatched junction bases numbered 9, after V lost 4 bases and J lost 5 bases. As DNA, the CDR3 is TGTGCCAGCTCACTACGGACTAGCGGGAGTCCCGTAGATACGCAGTATTTT. It codes for CASSLRTSGSPVDTQYF.

The genes are TRBV5-1 and TRBJ1-1; D unclear. Germline V gene lookup returns CDR1 SGHRS and CDR2 YFSETQ. The CDR3 runs to 15 residues. The V end was cut by 4 bases, the J end by 0 bases, with 13 bases between. The CDR3 nucleotides read TGCGCCAGCAGCCCGGACTTCCCAGTGAACACTGAAGCTTTCTTT. Its protein is CASSPDFPVNTEAFF.

This clone was detected once. The chain joins TRBV6-1 to TRBJ2-2; 12 bases match TRBD1. After removal of 4 bases from V and 5 bases from J, the junction contained 11 bases not matched to a gene. CDR3 length equals 18 residues. Germline-derived CDR1 and CDR2 are MNHNS and SASEGT. The CDR3 bases are TGTGCCAGCAGTGCCCCTCCGGGACAGGGGGCGTTAACCGGGGAGCTGTTTTTT. It yields the protein CASSAPPGQGALTGELFF.

The gene calls are TRBV7-3 and TRBJ2-7, with 7 positions matching TRBD2. This CDR3 region has 17 residues. Germline V CDR1 and CDR2: SGHTA, FQGTGA. With 2 bases clipped from V and 0 bases from J, the junction kept 10 bases outside the gene matches. This chain's CDR3 is CASSLVSGGAFSYEQYF. The CDR3 DNA reads as TGTGCCAGCAGCTTAGTCTCGGGGGGAGCTTTCTCCTACGAGCAGTACTTC.

The chain is built from TRBV4-1 and TRBJ1-2; D may be TRBD1 (6 bases). Germline CDR1 reads MGHRA; CDR2 reads YSYEKL. Trimming removed 0 bases at V and 6 bases at J, with 8 bases between. The CDR3 contains 13 residues. CDR3 coding DNA: TGCGCCAGCAGCCAAGACGACAGGAATGGCTACACCTTC. Residues: CASSQDDRNGYTF.

The rearrangement uses TRBV4-1 and TRBJ2-1, with 8 nucleotides matching TRBD2. The V gene end was trimmed by 6 bases and the J gene end by 6 bases; junction bases not matched to a gene: 10. The V gene's germline CDR1 is MGHRA and CDR2 YSYEKL. CDR3 length equals 15 residues. CDR3 protein: CASSPPGTRRNEQFF. The CDR3 region has the DNA TGCGCCAGCAGTCCCCCCGGGACTAGACGCAATGAGCAGTTCTTC.